The table lists the clone carrying this TCR beta chain with many counts. This entry comes from a study of T-cell reconstitution after alpha-beta-depleted transplantation in children. Preparation of the TCRbeta library was carried out with unique molecular identifiers. TCRdb reprocessed the PCR reads via MiXCR and lists one record per CDR3 protein. The repertoire holds about 91,000 distinct CDR3 sequences, with about 8% as singletons. V was cut by 4 bases and J by 5 bases, with 11 bases left in between. The CDR3 length is 13 residues. Germline CDR1 and CDR2: SNHLY and FYNNEI. Source: PBMCs from the stem cell graft donor, taken from the stem cell graft. The receptor was isolated from a human donor who donated a stem cell graft to a child with congenital amegakaryocytic thrombocytopenia. This chain uses TRBV2 with TRBJ2-5; D is unclear. The CDR3 nucleotides read TGTGCCAGCAGTGGAATGGAGTTGGAGACCCAGTACTTC. Protein sequence: CASSGMELETQYF.